These T cell receptor beta chains were read from a single sample in a study of T cell clusters in autoimmune cytopenias. TCRdb processed the multiplex PCR reads again and assigns one entry to each CDR3 protein, with no DNA. The sample's table shows more than 7,000 distinct CDR3 sequences. The same sample was also used in a study of T cell repertoires in aging, cancer and after chemotherapy.

Sequenced material: peripheral blood. The receptors come from a human donor in good health. CDR3s include the opening cysteine and the closing phenylalanine or tryptophan. Each record gives: clone size, J gene, V gene, CDR3 protein. Clone size is shown for a subset of rows, as once, few, many or a class of expanded clone.

.,TRBJ1-3,TRBV12-3/TRBV12-4,CASSSGQGYGNTIYF
.,TRBJ1-3,TRBV29-1,CSVGTGPSSGNTIYF
medium-sized,TRBJ2-2,TRBV19,CASRQGPDTGELFF
.,TRBJ1-4,TRBV19,CASTRGMTNEKLFF
.,TRBJ1-1,TRBV29-1,CSGAIGGNTEAFF
medium-sized,TRBJ2-3,TRBV12-3/TRBV12-4,CASTFPNDNTQYF
.,TRBJ2-1,TRBV5-1,CASSYNPSSYNEQFF
.,TRBJ1-1,TRBV5-6,CASSLAYRTEAFF
.,TRBJ2-2,TRBV6-6,CASSPVTSGSGELFF
.,TRBJ1-6,TRBV12-3/TRBV12-4,CASSFDRVLSPLHF
medium-sized,TRBJ2-1,TRBV7-9,CASSLELATVNEQFF
medium-sized,TRBJ1-2,TRBV29-1,CSVEDLGGEERGGYTF
medium-sized,TRBJ2-7,TRBV29-1,CSGGGSVGEQYF
medium-sized,TRBJ2-3,TRBV6-1,CASSDGKRSTDTQYF
medium-sized,TRBJ2-7,TRBV6-6,CASRHPGAYEQYF
.,TRBJ1-3,TRBV5-4,CASSRGTGSSGNTIYF
.,TRBJ1-6,TRBV5-6,CASSLRGGSSYNSPLHF
.,TRBJ2-3,TRBV10-3,CAISQKDRDALDTQYF
.,TRBJ2-5,TRBV18,CASSPLGRRETQYF
.,TRBJ2-3,TRBV5-1,CASRPIAADLRTDTQYF
.,TRBJ2-1,TRBV20-1,CSVLLGLFGEQFF
.,TRBJ2-1,TRBV6-1,CASSLQGQLDNEQFF
.,TRBJ1-5,TRBV30,CAWRDRDHQPQHF
.,TRBJ2-7,TRBV28,CASGDRAYEQYF
.,TRBJ2-3,TRBV28,CASSLDSHTDTQYF
.,TRBJ1-1,TRBV5-4,CASSLETGANTEAFF
.,TRBJ2-2,TRBV18,CASSPRGLARATGELFF